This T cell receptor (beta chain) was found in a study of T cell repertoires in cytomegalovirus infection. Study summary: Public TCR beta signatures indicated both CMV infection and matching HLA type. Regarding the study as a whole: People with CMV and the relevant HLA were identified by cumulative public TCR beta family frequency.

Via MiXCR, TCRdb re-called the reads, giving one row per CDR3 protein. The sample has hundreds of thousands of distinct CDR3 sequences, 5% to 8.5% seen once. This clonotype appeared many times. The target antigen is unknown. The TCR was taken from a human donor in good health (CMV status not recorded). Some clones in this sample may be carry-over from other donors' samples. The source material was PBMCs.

The CDR3 region is CATLQGALNTIYF. The CDR3 DNA follows: TGTGCCACCCTTCAGGGTGCGTTAAACACCATATATTTT. The chain couples TRBV6-5 to TRBJ1-3; possible D gene TRBD1, 5 bases. Germline lookup yields CDR1 MNHEY and CDR2 SVGAGI. The CDR3 extends over 13 amino acids. With 10 bases removed from V and 6 bases from J, the gap between germline ends came to 16 bases.